This T cell receptor (beta chain) was identified in a study of T cell changes during pregnancy in multiple sclerosis (dated by TCRdb to about 2019). Regarding the research as a whole: In women with multiple sclerosis, the researchers looked at how the T cell repertoire shifted as pregnancy progressed.

The method was the immunoSEQ multiplex PCR assay. The source is immuneACCESS, and TCRdb retained only in-frame sequences with V and J called. Part of the clones is not carried over; for the studies checked, unresolved V genes explain less than half of this, and the remainder is unexplained. Within this sample are about 68,000 clones, with approximately 90% of them counted one time only. Around 1.5% of the sample is taken by the ten largest. The germline V gene (reference sequence) supplies CDR1 GTSNPN and CDR2 SVGIG. At the junction V is shortened by 0 bases and J by 11 bases; bases outside the gene matches: 10. The CDR3 runs 15 residues from the cysteine to the phenylalanine. Only CDR3 DNA is held: 45 bases, read in frame from base 1. A remark on this clone: Its antigen specificity is not known. Base qualities are not provided; no much larger clone lies one nucleotide away.

The starting material was peripheral blood, obtained in the third trimester of pregnancy. The clonotype originates from a female donor with multiple sclerosis, enrolled in a pregnancy study. The chain was built from TRBV30 and TRBJ2-1; 10 bases in the junction line up with TRBD2. Here the CDR3 is given as CAWSVTQREGRQQFF. At the DNA level, the sequence is TGTGCCTGGAGTGTAACCCAGCGGGAGGGAAGGCAGCAGTTCTTC.